The 14 T cell receptor beta chains reported below all come from one sample, sequenced in a study of blood T cell repertoires in COVID-19. Only in-frame clones appear in the TCRdb table, and some are missing; sequencing was by immunoSEQ multiplex PCR. The table has about 68,000 clones, 60% to 85% seen once. Sequencing input: peripheral blood. All receptors derive from a human donor in a cohort sampled during active COVID-19.

This clone was counted only a few times. The rearrangement links TRBV10-3 to TRBJ2-6; TRBD1 agrees at 9 bases. The CDR3 sequence is 16 residues long. Germline V gives CDR1 ENHRY, CDR2 SYGVKD. J gave up 0 bases and V 10 bases, and 7 bases lay outside the gene matches. The CDR3 DNA reads as TGTGCCACCGTGGGACAGGGCTTCTCTGGGGCCAACGTCCTGACTTTC. It specifies CATVGQGFSGANVLTF.

This clone was seen a handful of times. The genes are TRBV19 and TRBJ1-5; 12 nucleotides agree with TRBD1. Trimming cost V 4 bases and J 7 bases; bases outside gene matches: 5. CDR3 length: 15 amino acids. CDR1 and CDR2 (germline): LNHDA, SQIVND (reference sequence). The DNA of the CDR3 is TGTGCCAGTAGTAAGGGACAGGGGGCCGGACAGCCCCAGCATTTT. Its protein is CASSKGQGAGQPQHF.

The rearrangement uses TRBV5-4 and TRBJ1-4; D gene ambiguous. CDR3 length equals 16 residues. Trimming cost V 4 bases and J 7 bases, with 20 bases left between them. CDR1 is SGHNT and CDR2 is YYREEE in the germline V gene (reference sequence). Here the CDR3 reads CASSPNSGHGVEKLFF. The CDR3 bases are TGTGCCAGCAGCCCGAATTCCGGCCACGGGGTTGAAAAACTGTTTTTT.

In its sample, this clone was seen a few times. The CDR3 nucleotides are TGTGCCAGCAGTCGATTTCCGGGCCTAGCAAAATCCACAGATACGCAGTATTTT. It codes for CASSRFPGLAKSTDTQYF. The V and J genes are TRBV6-6 and TRBJ2-3; D might be TRBD2 (5 bases). The CDR3 has 18 amino acids. Looked up from germline, CDR1 is MNHNY and CDR2 is SVGAGI (reference sequence). V dropped 5 bases and J dropped 2 bases, with 23 bases sitting between them.

The V gene is TRBV2, the J gene TRBJ1-1; D remains ambiguous. Germline-derived CDR1 and CDR2 are SNHLY and FYNNEI. Trimming removed 6 bases from V and 0 bases from J, with 17 bases in between. CDR3 size: 16 residues. For the CDR3, the DNA is TGTGCCAGCAGGGGCATCCCCGGAAATTTGAACACTGAAGCTTTCTTT. Translating it yields CASRGIPGNLNTEAFF.

The chain uses TRBV28 and TRBJ2-5, with 7 bases fitting TRBD1. Germline V CDR1 and CDR2: MDHEN, SYDVKM. The CDR3 runs 13 residues. The ends lost 6 bases at V and 3 bases at J; junction bases unmatched: 4. The CDR3 DNA follows: TGTGCCAGCAGCCAAGGGACAGAAGAGACCCAGTACTTC. It yields the protein CASSQGTEETQYF.

This chain connects TRBV4-1 to TRBJ1-4; perhaps TRBD1 as D (6 bases). CDR3 length: 17 amino acids. Trimming left V 1 base short and J 0 bases short, with 12 bases between. Germline V gene lookup returns CDR1 MGHRA and CDR2 YSYEKL. The CDR3 loop reads CASSQGEGHATNEKLFF. Here the CDR3 DNA reads TGCGCCAGCAGCCAAGGAGAGGGACATGCAACTAATGAAAAACTGTTTTTT.

This clone has a handful of counts. CDR3 coding DNA: TGTGCCAGCAGCCAAGAGCAGGGATTCCGTCAGCCCCAGCATTTT. Translation: CASSQEQGFRQPQHF. The V gene is TRBV4-2, the J gene TRBJ1-5; D is perhaps TRBD1 (5 bases). Trimming took 0 bases from V and 6 from J, leaving 12 bases between them. The CDR3 length is 15 residues. Germline CDR1 and CDR2: LGHNA and YNFKEQ.

CDR3 amino acids: CASSSGDRSPLHF. CDR3 bases: TGTGCCAGCAGCTCAGGGGACAGATCACCCCTCCACTTT. V and J are TRBV9 and TRBJ1-6, with TRBD1 matching 7 bases. CDR1 is SGDLS, CDR2 YYNGEE, per germline. This CDR3 is built from 13 residues. V was clipped by 4 bases and J by 10 bases; unmatched bases: 5.

The V and J genes are TRBV4-1 and TRBJ1-3; perhaps TRBD1 as D (6 bases). Germline V gene lookup returns CDR1 MGHRA and CDR2 YSYEKL. V lost 4 bases and J lost 0, with 10 bases in between. The CDR3 extends over 15 amino acids. CDR3 DNA sequence: TGCGCCAGCAGCCGAGACAGGAACTCTGGAAACACCATATATTTT. Its translation is CASSRDRNSGNTIYF.

The chain has TRBV29-1 and TRBJ1-3, with D hard to call. The length of the CDR3 is 13 residues. From germline, CDR1 is SQVTM and CDR2 ANQGSEA. Deletions cut 4 bases from V and 0 bases from J, with 7 bases between. CDR3 DNA: TGCAGCGTTGTAGTTGACTCTGGAAACACCATATATTTT. Translated: CSVVVDSGNTIYF.

The rearrangement links TRBV29-1 to TRBJ2-3; TRBD2 agrees at 10 bases. With V trimmed by 6 bases and J by 2 bases, 8 bases remained unmatched. The CDR3 sequence is 15 residues long. Germline lookup yields CDR1 SQVTM and CDR2 ANQGSEA. CDR3 nucleotides: TGCAGCGTCGTCCGGACTAGCGGTAACACAGATACGCAGTATTTT. Translation gives CSVVRTSGNTDTQYF.

This chain connects TRBV27 to TRBJ2-1, with 7 bases matching TRBD2. V lost 3 bases, J lost 7 bases, and 9 bases stayed unmatched. The CDR3 runs 15 residues. Per the germline V gene, CDR1 is MNHEY and CDR2 is SMNVEV (reference sequence). The CDR3 sequence is CASSLERGLKNEQFF. Written as DNA, the CDR3 is TGTGCCAGCAGTTTGGAGCGGGGCTTAAAGAATGAGCAGTTCTTC.

The rearrangement uses TRBV7-2 and TRBJ2-7; the D gene is possibly TRBD2 (5 bases). The germline V gene has CDR1 SGHTA and CDR2 FQGNSA. Between the trimmed V and J ends, which lost 3 bases and 6 bases, there was a span of 12 bases. CDR3 length: 13 amino acids. CDR3 sequence reads: CASSFLASREQYF. The CDR3 nucleotides read TGTGCCAGCAGCTTTCTGGCTAGCCGCGAGCAGTACTTC.